This TCR beta chain was observed in a study of OX40 agonist ivuxolimab in advanced cancers. Looking at the study overall: Patients took ivuxolimab, an agonistic anti-OX40 (CD134) antibody. Patients with prior anti-PD-1, anti-PD-L1 or anti-CTLA-4 therapy were eligible; about 41% had some.

Between the trimmed V and J ends, which lost 3 bases and 8 bases, there was a span of 16 bases. The CDR3 has 14 residues. Germline V gives CDR1 MNHNS, CDR2 SASEGT. Points from the study as a whole: More expanded clones were found, on average, in CD8+ than in CD4+ T cells. Antigen targets of the expanded peripheral T cells went undetermined.

Points on this clone: Its antigen is still unknown.

The assay was immunoSEQ multiplex PCR, and TCRdb's table has in-frame clones only and misses some. This table has around 40,000 clones, about 86% appearing once. This TCR was sampled from an adult with an advanced solid tumor such as melanoma, head and neck, liver or kidney cancer. Specimen: CD4+ or CD8+ T cells sorted from blood, collected in a trial of the OX40 agonist ivuxolimab. This sequence joins TRBV6-1 and TRBJ1-2, with a tentative D call TRBD1 (5 bases). This CDR3 reads CASSDPQGVDGYTF. In DNA, the CDR3 is TGTGCCAGCAGTGATCCCCAGGGCGTCGACGGCTACACCTTC.